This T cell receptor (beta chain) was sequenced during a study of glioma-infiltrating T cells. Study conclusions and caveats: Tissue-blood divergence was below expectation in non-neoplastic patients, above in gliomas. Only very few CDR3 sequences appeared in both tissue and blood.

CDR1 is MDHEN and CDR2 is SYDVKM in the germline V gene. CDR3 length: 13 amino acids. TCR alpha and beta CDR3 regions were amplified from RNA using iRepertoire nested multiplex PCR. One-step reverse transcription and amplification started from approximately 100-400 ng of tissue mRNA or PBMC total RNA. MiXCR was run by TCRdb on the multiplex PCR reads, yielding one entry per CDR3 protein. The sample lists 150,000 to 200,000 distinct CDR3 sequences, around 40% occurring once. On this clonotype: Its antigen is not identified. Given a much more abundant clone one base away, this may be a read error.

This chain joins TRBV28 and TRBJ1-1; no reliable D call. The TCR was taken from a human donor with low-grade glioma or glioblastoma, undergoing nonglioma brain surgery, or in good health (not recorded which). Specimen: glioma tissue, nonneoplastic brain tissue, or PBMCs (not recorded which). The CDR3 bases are TGTGCCAGCAGTCGGGCCTCTCGGACTGAAGCTTACTTT. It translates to CASSRASRTEAYF.